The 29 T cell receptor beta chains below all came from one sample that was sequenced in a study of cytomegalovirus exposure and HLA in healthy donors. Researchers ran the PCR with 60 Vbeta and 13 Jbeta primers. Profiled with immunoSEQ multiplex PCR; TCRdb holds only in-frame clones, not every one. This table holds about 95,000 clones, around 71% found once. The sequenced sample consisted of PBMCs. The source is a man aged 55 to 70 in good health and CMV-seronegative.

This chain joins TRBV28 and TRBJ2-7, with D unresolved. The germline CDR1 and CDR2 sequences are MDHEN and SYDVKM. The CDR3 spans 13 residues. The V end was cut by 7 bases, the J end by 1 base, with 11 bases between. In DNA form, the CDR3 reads TGTGCCAGCACAGCCCCCGGGTCCTACGAGCAGTACTTC. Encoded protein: CASTAPGSYEQYF.

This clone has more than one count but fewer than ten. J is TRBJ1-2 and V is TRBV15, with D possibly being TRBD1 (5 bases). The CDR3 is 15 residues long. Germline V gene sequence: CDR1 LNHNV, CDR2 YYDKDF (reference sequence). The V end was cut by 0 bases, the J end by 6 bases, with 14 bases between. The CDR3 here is CATSRDLGRGDGYTF. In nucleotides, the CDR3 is TGTGCCACCAGCAGAGATCTAGGGAGGGGTGATGGCTACACCTTC.

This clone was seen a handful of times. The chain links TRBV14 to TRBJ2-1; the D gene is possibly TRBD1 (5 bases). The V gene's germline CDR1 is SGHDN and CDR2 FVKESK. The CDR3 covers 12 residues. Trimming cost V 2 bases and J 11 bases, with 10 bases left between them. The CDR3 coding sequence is TGTGCCAGCAGCCAATCTAGGGGCCAGCAGTTCTTC. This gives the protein CASSQSRGQQFF.

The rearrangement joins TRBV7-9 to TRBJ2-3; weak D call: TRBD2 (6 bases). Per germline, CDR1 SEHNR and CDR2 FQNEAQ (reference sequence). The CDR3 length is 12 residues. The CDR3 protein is CSGSLRGATQYF. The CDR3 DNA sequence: TGTTCCGGCAGCTTACGCGGGGCCACGCAGTATTTT. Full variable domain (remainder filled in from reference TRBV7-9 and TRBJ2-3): DTGVSQNPRHKITKRGQNVTFRCDPISEHNRLYWYRQTLGQGPEFLTYFQNEAQLEKSRLLSDRFSAERPKGSFSTLEIQRTEQGDSAMYLCSGSLRGATQYFGPGTRLTVL.

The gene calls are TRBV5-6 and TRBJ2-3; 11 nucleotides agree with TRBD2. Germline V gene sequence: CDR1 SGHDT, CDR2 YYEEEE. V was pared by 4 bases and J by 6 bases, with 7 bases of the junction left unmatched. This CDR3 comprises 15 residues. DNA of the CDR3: TGTGCCAGCAGCCGGGGACTAGCGGAGGGGGATACGCAGTATTTT. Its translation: CASSRGLAEGDTQYF.

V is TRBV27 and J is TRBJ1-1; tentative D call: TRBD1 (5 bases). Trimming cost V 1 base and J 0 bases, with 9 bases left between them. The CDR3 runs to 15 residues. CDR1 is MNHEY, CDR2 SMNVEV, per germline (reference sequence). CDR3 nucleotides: TGTGCCAGCAGTTTATTGGCAGGGTTGAACACTGAAGCTTTCTTT. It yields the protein CASSLLAGLNTEAFF.

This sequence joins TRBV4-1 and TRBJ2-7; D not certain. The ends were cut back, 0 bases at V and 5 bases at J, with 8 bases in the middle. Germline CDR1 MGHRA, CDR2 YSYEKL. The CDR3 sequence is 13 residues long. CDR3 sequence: CASSQDPADEQYF. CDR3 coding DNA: TGCGCCAGCAGCCAAGATCCGGCGGACGAGCAGTACTTC.

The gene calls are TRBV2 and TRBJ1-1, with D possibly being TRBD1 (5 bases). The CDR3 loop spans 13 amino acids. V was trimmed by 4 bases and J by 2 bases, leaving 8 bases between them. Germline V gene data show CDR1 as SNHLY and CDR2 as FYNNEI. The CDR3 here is CASSVGPNTEAFF. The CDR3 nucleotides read TGTGCCAGCAGTGTGGGGCCTAACACTGAAGCTTTCTTT.

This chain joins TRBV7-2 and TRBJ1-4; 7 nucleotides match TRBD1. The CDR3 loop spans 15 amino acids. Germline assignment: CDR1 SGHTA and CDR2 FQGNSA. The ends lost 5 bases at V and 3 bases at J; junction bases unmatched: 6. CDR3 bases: TGTGCCAGCAGCCAAAACAGGGGCCCTAATGAAAAACTGTTTTTT. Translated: CASSQNRGPNEKLFF.

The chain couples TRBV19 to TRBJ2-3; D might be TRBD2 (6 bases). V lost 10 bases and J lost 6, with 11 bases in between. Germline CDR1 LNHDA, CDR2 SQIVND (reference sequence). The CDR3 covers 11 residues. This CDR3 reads CATGGWDTQYF. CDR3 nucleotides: TGTGCCACCGGGGGATGGGATACGCAGTATTTT.

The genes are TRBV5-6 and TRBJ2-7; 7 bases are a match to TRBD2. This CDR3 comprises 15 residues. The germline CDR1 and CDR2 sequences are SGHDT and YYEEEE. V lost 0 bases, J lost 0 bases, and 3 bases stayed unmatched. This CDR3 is CASSLVGGSSYEQYF. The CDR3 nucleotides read TGTGCCAGCAGCTTGGTAGGCGGGAGCTCCTACGAGCAGTACTTC.

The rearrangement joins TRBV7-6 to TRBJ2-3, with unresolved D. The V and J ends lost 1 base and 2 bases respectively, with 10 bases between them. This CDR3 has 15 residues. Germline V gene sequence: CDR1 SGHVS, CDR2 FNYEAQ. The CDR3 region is CASSLGLPSTDTQYF. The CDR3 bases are TGTGCCAGCAGCTTAGGGCTCCCCTCCACAGATACGCAGTATTTT.

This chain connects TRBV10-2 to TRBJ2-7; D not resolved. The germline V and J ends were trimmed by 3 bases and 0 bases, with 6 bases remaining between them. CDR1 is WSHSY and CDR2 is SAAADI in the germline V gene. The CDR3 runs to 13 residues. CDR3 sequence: CASSERSSYEQYF. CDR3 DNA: TGCGCCAGCAGTGAACGGAGCTCCTACGAGCAGTACTTC.

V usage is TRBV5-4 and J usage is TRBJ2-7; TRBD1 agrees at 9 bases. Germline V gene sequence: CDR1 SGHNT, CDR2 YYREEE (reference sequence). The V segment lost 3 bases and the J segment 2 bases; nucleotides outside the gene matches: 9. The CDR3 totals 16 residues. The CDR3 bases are TGTGCCAGCAGCTCGTACCGGGACAGGGTTCCCTACGAGCAGTACTTC. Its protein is CASSSYRDRVPYEQYF.

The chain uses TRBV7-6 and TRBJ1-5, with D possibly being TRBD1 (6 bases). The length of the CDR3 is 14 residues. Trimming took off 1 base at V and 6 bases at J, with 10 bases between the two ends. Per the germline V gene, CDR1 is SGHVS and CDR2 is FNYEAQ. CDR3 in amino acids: CASSLERGAQPQHF. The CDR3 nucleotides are TGTGCCAGCAGCTTAGAGCGGGGGGCTCAGCCCCAGCATTTT.

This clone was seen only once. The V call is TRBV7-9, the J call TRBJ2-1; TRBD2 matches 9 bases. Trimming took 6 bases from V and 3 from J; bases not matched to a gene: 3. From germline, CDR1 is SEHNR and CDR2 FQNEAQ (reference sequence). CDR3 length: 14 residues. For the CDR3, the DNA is TGTGCCAGCAGTCCTAGCGGGGTCTACAATGAGCAGTTCTTC. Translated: CASSPSGVYNEQFF. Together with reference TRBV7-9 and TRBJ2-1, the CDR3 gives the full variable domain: DTGVSQNPRHKITKRGQNVTFRCDPISEHNRLYWYRQTLGQGPEFLTYFQNEAQLEKSRLLSDRFSAERPKGSFSTLEIQRTEQGDSAMYLCASSPSGVYNEQFFGPGTRLTVL.

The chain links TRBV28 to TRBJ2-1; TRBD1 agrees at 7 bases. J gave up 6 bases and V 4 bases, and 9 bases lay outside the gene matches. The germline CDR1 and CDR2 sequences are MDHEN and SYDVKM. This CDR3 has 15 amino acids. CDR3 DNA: TGTGCCAGCAGTTCACGACACAGGGGAACCAATGAGCAGTTCTTC. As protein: CASSSRHRGTNEQFF.

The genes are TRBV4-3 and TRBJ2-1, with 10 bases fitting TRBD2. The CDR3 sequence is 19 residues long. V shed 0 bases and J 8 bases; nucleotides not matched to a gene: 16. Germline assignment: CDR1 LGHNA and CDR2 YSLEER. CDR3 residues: CASSQEGGQASGGAHEQFF. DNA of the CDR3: TGCGCCAGCAGCCAAGAGGGGGGTCAAGCCAGCGGGGGGGCACATGAGCAGTTCTTC.

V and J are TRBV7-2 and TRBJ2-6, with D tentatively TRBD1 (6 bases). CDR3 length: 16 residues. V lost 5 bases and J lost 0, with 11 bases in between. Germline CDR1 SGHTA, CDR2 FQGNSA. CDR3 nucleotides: TGTGCCAGCAGCCCGGACAGCTTCTCTGGGGCCAACGTCCTGACTTTC. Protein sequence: CASSPDSFSGANVLTF.

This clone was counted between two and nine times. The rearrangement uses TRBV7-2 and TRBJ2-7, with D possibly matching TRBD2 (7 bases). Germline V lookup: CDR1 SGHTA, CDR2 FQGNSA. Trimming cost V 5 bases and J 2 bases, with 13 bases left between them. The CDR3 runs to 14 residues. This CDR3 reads CASSQAGAAYEQYF. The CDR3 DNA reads TGTGCCAGCAGCCAGGCGGGGGCCGCCTACGAGCAGTACTTC.

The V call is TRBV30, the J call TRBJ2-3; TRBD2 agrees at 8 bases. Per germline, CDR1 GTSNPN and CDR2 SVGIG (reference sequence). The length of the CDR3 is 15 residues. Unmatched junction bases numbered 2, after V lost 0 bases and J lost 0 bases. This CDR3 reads CAWSVPSGSTDTQYF. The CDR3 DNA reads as TGTGCCTGGAGTGTGCCTAGCGGGAGCACAGATACGCAGTATTTT.

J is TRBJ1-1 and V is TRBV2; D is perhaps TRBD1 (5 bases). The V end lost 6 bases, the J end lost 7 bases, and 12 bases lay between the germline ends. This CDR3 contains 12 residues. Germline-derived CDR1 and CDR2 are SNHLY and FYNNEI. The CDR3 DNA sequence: TGTGCCAGCAGAGTACAGGAAATTGAAGCTTTCTTT. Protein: CASRVQEIEAFF.

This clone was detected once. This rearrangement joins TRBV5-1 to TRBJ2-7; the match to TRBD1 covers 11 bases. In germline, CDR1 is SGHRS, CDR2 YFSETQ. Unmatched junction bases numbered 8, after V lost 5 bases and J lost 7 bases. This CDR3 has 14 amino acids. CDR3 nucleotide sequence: TGCGCCAGCAGATTAGGACAGGGGGCAAGAGAGCAGTACTTC. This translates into CASRLGQGAREQYF.

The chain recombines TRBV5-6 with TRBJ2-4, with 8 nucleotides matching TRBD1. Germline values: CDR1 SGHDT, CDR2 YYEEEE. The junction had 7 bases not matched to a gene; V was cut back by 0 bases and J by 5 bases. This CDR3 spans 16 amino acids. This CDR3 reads CASSLGSAGQENIQYF. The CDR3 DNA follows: TGTGCCAGCAGCTTGGGTTCTGCGGGACAGGAAAACATTCAGTACTTC.

The CDR3 loop reads CASSSDLVETQYF. The CDR3 bases are TGTGCCAGCAGCTCCGACCTAGTGGAGACCCAGTACTTC. The chain is built from TRBV7-7 and TRBJ2-5; D gene unclear. The CDR3 is made up of 13 amino acids. Germline CDR1 SSHAT, CDR2 FNYEAQ (reference sequence). V lost 4 bases and J 5 bases, leaving 11 bases between the germline ends.

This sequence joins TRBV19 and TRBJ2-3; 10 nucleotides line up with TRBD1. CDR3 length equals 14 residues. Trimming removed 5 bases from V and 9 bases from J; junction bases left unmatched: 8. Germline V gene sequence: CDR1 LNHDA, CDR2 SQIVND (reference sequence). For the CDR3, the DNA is TGTGCCAGTAGTGCGATGACAGGGGGCGGGACGCAGTATTTT. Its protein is CASSAMTGGGTQYF.

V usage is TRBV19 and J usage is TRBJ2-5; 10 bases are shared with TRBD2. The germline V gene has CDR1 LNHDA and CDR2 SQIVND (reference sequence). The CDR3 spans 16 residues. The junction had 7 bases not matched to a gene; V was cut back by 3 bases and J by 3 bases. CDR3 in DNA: TGTGCCAGTAGTATTACTAGCGGGGCGGGCGAAGAGACCCAGTACTTC. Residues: CASSITSGAGEETQYF.

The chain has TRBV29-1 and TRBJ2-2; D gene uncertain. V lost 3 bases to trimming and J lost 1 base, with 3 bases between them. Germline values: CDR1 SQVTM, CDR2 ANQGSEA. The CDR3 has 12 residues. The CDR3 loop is CSVDGNTGELFF. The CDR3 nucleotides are TGCAGCGTTGACGGGAACACCGGGGAGCTGTTTTTT.

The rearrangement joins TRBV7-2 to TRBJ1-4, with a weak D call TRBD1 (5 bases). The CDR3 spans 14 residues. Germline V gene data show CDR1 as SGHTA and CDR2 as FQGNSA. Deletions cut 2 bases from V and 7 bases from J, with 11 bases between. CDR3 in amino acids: CASSLMSQGEKLFF. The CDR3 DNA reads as TGTGCCAGCAGCTTAATGTCGCAGGGTGAAAAACTGTTTTTT.